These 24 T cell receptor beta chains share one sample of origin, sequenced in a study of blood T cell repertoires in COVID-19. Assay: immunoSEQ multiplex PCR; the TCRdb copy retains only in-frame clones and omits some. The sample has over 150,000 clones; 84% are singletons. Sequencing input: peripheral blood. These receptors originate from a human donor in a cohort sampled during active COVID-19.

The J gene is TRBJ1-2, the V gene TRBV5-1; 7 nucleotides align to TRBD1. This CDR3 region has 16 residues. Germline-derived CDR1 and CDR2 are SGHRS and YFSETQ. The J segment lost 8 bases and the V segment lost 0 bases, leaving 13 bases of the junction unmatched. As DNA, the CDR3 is TGCGCCAGCAGCTTGGGGCCCGGGACAGCCGTCAGGGGCTACACCTTC. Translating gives CASSLGPGTAVRGYTF.

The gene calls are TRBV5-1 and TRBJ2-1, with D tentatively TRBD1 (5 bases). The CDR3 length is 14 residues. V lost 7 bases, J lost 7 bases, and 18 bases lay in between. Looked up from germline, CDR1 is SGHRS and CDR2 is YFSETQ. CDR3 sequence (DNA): TGCGCCAGCCGAGCGTCCTCTAGGGGAAATGAGCAGTTCTTC. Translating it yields CASRASSRGNEQFF.

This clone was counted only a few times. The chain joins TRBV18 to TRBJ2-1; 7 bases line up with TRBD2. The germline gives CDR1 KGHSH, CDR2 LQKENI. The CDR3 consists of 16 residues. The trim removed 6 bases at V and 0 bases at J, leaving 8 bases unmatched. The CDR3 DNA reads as TGTGCCAGCTCGCTTCGGGGGGAGAACTCCTACAATGAGCAGTTCTTC. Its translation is CASSLRGENSYNEQFF. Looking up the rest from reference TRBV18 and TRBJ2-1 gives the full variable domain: NAGVMQNPRHLVRRRGQEARLRCSPMKGHSHVYWYRQLPEEGLKFMVYLQKENIIDESGMPKERFSAEFPKEGPSILRIQQVVRGDSAAYFCASSLRGENSYNEQFFGPGTRLTVL.

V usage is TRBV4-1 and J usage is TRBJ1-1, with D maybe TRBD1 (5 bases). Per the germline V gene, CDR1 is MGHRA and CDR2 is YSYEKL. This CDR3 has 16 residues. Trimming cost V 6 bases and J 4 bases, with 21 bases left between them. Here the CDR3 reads CASSFRGLPRTTEAFF. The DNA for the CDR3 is TGCGCCAGCAGTTTTCGGGGACTCCCGCGGACCACTGAAGCTTTCTTT.

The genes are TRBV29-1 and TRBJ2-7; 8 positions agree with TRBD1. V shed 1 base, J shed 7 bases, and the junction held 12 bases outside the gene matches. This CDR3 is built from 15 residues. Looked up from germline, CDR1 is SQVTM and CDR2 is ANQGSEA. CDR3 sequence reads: CSVEVRQGFQGEQYF. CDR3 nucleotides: TGCAGCGTTGAAGTTAGACAGGGGTTCCAAGGGGAGCAGTACTTC.

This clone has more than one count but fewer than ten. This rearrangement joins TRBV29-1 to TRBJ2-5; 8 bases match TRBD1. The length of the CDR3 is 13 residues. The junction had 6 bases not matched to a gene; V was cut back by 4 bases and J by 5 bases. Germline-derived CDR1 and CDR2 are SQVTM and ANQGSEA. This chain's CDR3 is CSVVIQGVETQYF. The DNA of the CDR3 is TGCAGCGTTGTGATACAGGGGGTTGAGACCCAGTACTTC.

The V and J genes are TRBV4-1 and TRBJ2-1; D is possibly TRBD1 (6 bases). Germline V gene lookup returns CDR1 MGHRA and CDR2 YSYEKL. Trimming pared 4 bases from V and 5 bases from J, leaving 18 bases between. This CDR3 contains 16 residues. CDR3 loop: CASSPNHPGQHNEQFF. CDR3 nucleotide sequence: TGCGCCAGCAGCCCTAACCACCCCGGACAGCACAATGAGCAGTTCTTC.

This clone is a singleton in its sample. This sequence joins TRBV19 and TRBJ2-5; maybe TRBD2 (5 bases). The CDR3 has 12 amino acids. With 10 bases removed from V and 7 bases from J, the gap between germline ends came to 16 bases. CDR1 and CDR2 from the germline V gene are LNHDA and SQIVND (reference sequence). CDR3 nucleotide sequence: TGTGCCATAATACCGGGGTGTCCGACCCAGTACTTC. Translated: CAIIPGCPTQYF.

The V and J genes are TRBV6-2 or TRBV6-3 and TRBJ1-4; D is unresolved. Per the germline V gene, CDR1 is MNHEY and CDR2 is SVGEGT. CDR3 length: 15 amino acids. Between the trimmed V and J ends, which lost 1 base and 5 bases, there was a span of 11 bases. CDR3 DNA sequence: TGTGCCAGCAGTTACTACCCGACTGGGAATGAAAAACTGTTTTTT. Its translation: CASSYYPTGNEKLFF.

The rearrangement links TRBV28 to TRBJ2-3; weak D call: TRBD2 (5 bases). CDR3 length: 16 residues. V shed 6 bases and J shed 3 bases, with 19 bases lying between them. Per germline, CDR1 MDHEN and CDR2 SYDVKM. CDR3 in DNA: TGTGCCAGCAGCTATCCGAGGGAGATCTTTACAGATACGCAGTATTTT. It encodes CASSYPREIFTDTQYF.

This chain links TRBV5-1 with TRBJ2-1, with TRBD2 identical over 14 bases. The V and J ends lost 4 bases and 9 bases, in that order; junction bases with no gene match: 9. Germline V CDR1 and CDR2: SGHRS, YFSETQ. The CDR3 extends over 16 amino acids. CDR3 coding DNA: TGCGCCAGCAGCACACCGGGACTAGCGGGAGTGGGTGAGCAGTTCTTC. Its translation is CASSTPGLAGVGEQFF.

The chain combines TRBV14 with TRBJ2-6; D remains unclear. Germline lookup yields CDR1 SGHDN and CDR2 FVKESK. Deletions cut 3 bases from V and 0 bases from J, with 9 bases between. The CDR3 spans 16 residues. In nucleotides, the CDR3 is TGTGCCAGCAGCCAGTGGCCAACCTCTGGGGCCAACGTCCTGACTTTC. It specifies CASSQWPTSGANVLTF.

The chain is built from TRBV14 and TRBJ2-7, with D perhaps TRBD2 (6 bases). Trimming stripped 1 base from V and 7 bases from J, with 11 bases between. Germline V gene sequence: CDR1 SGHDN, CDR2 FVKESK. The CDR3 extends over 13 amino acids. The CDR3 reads CASSQALGGEQYF. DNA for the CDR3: TGTGCCAGCAGCCAAGCGCTCGGGGGAGAGCAGTACTTC.

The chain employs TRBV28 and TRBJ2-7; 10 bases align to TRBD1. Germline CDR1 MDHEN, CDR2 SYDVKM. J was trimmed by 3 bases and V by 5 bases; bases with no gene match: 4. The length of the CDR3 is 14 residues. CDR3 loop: CASSPWTGGYEQYF. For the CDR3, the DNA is TGTGCCAGCAGTCCCTGGACAGGGGGCTACGAGCAGTACTTC. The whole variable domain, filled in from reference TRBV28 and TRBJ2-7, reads DVKVTQSSRYLVKRTGEKVFLECVQDMDHENMFWYRQDPGLGLRLIYFSYDVKMKEKGDIPEGYSVSREKKERFSLILESASTNQTSMYLCASSPWTGGYEQYFGPGTRLTVT.

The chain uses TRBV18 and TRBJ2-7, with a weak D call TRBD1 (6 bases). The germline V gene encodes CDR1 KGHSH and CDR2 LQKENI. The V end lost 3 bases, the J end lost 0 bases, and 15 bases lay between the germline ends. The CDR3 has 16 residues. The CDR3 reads CASSPRAGVSSYEQYF. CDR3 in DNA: TGTGCCAGCTCACCTCGAGCAGGGGTGAGCTCCTACGAGCAGTACTTC.

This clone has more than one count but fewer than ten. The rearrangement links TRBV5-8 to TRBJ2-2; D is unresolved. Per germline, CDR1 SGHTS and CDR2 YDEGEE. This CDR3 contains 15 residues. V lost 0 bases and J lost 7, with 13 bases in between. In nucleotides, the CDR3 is TGTGCCAGCAGCTTGGCCGGTGTCTTCATCGGGGAGCTGTTTTTT. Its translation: CASSLAGVFIGELFF.

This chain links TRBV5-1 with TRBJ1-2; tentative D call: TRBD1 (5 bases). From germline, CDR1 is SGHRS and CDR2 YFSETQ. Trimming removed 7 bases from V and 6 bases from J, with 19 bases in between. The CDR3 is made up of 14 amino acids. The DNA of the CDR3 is TGCGCCAGCCGACGGGGGGGATTCGTTGATGGCTACACCTTC. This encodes CASRRGGFVDGYTF.

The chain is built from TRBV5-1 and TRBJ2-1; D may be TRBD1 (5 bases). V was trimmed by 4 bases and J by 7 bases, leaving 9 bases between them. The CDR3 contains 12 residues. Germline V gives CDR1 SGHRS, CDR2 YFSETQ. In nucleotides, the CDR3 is TGCGCCAGCAGCATTCCAGGGAATGAGCAGTTCTTC. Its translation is CASSIPGNEQFF.

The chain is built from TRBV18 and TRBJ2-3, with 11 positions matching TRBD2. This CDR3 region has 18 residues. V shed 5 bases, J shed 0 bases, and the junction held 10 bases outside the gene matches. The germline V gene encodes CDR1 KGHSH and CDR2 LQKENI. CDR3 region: CASSNIAGGSSSTDTQYF. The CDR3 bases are TGTGCCAGCTCAAACATAGCGGGAGGGAGTTCGAGCACAGATACGCAGTATTTT. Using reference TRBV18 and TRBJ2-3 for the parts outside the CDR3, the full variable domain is NAGVMQNPRHLVRRRGQEARLRCSPMKGHSHVYWYRQLPEEGLKFMVYLQKENIIDESGMPKERFSAEFPKEGPSILRIQQVVRGDSAAYFCASSNIAGGSSSTDTQYFGPGTRLTVL.

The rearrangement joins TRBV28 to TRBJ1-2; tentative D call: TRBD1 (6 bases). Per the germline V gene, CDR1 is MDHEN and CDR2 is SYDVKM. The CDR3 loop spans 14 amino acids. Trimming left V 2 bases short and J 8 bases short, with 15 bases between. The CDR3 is CASSLRQAYRGYTF. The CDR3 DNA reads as TGTGCCAGCAGTTTAAGACAGGCTTATCGGGGCTACACCTTC.

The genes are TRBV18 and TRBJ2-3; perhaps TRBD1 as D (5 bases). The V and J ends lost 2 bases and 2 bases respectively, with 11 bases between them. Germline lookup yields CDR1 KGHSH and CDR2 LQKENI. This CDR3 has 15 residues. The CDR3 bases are TGTGCCAGCTCACCATTCAAGGGGCCCACAGATACGCAGTATTTT. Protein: CASSPFKGPTDTQYF.

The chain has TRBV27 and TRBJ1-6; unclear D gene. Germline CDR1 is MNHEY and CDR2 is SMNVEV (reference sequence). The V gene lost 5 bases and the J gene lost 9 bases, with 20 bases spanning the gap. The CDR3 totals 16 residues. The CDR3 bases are TGTGCCAGCAGTCCTATCGGGCGGGGTATGGGTTCACCCCTCCACTTT. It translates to CASSPIGRGMGSPLHF.

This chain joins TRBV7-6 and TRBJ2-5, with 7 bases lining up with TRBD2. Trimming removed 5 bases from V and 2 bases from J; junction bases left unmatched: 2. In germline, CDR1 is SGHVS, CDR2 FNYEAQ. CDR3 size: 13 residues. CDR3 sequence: CASSRGRQETQYF. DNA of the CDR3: TGTGCCAGCAGCCGCGGGAGACAAGAGACCCAGTACTTC.

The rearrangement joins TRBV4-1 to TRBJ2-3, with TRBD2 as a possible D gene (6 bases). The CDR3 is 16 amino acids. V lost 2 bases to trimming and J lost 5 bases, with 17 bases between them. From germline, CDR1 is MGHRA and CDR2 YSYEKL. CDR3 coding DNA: TGCGCCAGCAGCCAAACAGCGTTGGGAGCGGGAGATACGCAGTATTTT. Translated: CASSQTALGAGDTQYF.